This section outlines one TCR beta chain sequence together with its context. As yet, its antigen is unknown. The data originate from a study of blood T cells in healthy people across ages. Then a second PCR, running roughly 7 to 11 cycles, was carried out with a sample-barcoded 5' primer and a J-beta primer mix. TCRdb reprocessed the 5' RACE reads with MiXCR, giving one entry per CDR3 protein. The sample has 750,000 to 850,000 distinct CDR3 sequences, 25% seen once; the top ten hold roughly 3.8%. This CDR3 is 14 amino acids long. V was pared by 2 bases and J by 4 bases, with 11 bases between. The germline V gene has CDR1 SGHTA and CDR2 FQGTGA. General study points: Not knowing donor CMV status may have confounded expanded clonotype changes. A roughly linear fall in TCR beta diversity per million T cells was seen with increasing age. There was a strong correlation between TCR beta diversity and naive T cell percentage.

The sample was also reused in another study, on T cells of mothers and their children. In that study: Comparable shaping of TCR recombination output by thymic selection was observed in related and unrelated pairs.

V usage is TRBV7-3 and J usage is TRBJ2-5, with a possible D match to TRBD2 (6 bases). The sequence was collected from a boy younger than 18 in good health. Sequencing was performed on blood. CDR3 residues: CASSLAGLRETQYF. The DNA of the CDR3 is TGTGCCAGCAGCTTAGCGGGACTCCGAGAGACCCAGTACTTC.